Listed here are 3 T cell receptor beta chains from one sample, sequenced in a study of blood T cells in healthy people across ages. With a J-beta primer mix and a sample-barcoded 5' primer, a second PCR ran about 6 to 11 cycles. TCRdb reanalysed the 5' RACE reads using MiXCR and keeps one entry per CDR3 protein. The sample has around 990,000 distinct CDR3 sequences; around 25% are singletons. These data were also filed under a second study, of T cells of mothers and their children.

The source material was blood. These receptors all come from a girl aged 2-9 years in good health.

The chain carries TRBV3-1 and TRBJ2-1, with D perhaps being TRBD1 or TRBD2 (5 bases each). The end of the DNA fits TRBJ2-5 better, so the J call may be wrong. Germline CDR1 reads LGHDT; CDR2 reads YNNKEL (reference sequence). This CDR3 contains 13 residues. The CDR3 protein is CASSPGTLETQYF. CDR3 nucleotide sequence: TGTGCCAGCAGCCCCGGGACCCTAGAGACCCAGTACTTC.

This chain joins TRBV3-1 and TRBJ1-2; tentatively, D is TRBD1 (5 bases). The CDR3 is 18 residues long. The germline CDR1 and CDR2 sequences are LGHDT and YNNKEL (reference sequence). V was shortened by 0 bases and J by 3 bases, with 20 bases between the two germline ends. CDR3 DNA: TGTGCCAGCAGCCAAGATCTTAGACAGTCTCCTGAAGACTATGGCTACACCTTC. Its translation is CASSQDLRQSPEDYGYTF.

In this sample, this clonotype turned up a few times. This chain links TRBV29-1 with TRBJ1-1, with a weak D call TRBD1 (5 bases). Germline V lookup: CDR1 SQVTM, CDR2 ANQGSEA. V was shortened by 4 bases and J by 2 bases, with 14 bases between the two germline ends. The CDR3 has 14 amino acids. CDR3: CSVVQGGFNTEAFF. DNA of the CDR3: TGCAGCGTTGTGCAGGGCGGGTTTAACACTGAAGCTTTCTTT.